This T cell receptor beta chain comes out of a study of cytomegalovirus exposure and HLA in healthy donors. General study points: TCR beta sequences numbering roughly 18,000 were associated with HLA alleles at 0.05 false discovery rate in a later analysis. Compared with the roughly 670-donor mean, an Asian-associated ancestry cluster reportedly had fewer N-insertions, according to a later analysis. The classifier, whose performance was assessed in both the original and validation cohorts, reportedly diagnosed cytomegalovirus status with high specificity and sensitivity.

A word on this clone: Its cognate antigen is unknown.

Primers: 60 Vbeta forward and 13 Jbeta reverse. Measured with immunoSEQ multiplex PCR; TCRdb has only the in-frame clones, and not every one. The data hold about 150,000 clones, with 61% observed a single time. Trimming removed 4 bases at V and 10 bases at J, with 7 bases between. The CDR3 contains 11 residues. The V gene's germline CDR1 is SNHLY and CDR2 FYNNEI. The source material was PBMCs. The TCR sequence derives from a male donor in good health and CMV-seronegative. The V gene is TRBV2, the J gene TRBJ1-4; no definite D call. The CDR3 DNA reads as TGTGCCAGCAGTGGCGGGGTAAAACTGTTTTTT. Residues: CASSGGVKLFF.